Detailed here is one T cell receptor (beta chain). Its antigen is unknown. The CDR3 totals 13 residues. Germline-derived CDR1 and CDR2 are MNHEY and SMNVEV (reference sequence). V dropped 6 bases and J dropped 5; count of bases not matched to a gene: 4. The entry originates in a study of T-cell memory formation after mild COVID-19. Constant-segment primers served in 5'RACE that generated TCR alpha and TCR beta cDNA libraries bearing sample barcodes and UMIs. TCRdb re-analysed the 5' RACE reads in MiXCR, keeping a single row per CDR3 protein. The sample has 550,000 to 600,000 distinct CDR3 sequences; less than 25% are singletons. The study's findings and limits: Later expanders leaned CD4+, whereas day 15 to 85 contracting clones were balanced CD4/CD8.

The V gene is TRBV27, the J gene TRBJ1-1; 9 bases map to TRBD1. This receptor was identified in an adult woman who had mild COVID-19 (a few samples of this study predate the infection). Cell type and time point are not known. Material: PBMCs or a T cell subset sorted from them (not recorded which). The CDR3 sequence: CASRDRGGTEAFF. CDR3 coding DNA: TGTGCCAGCAGGGACAGGGGCGGGACTGAAGCTTTCTTT.